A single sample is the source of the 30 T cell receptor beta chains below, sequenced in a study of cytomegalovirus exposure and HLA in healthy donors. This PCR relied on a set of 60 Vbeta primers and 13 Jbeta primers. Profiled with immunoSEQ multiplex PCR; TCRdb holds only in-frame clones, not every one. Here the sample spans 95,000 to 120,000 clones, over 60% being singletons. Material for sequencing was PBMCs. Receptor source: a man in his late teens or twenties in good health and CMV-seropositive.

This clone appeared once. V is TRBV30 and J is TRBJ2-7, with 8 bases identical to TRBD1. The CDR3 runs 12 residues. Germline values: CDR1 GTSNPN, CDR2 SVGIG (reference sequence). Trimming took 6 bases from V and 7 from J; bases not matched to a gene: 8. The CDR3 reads CACTGDRREQYF. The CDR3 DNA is TGTGCCTGTACAGGGGACAGGCGGGAGCAGTACTTC.

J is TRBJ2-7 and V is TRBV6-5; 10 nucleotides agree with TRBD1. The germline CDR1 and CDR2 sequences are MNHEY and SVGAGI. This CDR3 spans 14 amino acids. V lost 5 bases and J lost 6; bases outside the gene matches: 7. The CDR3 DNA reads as TGTGCCAGCAGTCAAGACAGGGGGCTGAGCGAGCAGTACGTC. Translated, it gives CASSQDRGLSEQYV.

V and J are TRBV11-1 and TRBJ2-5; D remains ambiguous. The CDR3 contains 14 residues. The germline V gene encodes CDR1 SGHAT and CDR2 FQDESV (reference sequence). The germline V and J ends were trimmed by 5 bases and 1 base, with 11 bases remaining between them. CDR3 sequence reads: CASSGRRSQETQYF. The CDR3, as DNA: TGTGCCAGCAGCGGGCGAAGAAGCCAAGAGACCCAGTACTTC.

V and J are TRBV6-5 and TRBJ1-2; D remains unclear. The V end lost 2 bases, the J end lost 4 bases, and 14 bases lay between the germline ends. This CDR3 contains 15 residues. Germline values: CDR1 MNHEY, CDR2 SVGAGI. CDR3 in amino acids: CASSYRGEVPYGYTF. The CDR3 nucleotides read TGTGCCAGCAGTTACCGTGGCGAGGTGCCCTATGGCTACACCTTC.

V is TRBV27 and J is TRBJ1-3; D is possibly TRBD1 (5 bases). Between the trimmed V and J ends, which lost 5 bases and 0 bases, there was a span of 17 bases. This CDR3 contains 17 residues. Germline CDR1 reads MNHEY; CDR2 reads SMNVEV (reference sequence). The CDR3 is CASSPLGLQSSGNTIYF. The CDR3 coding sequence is TGTGCCAGCAGTCCTTTGGGACTACAAAGCTCTGGAAACACCATATATTTT.

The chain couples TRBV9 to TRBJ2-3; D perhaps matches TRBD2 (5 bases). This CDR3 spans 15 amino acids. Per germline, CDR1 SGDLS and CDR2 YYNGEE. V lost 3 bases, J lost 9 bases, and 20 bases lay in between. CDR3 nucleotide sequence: TGTGCCAGCAGCGCCGGGATCAGCAACGGGGTCACGCAGTATTTT. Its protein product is CASSAGISNGVTQYF.

CDR3 nucleotide sequence: TGTGCCAGCTTGAGGCTACCGAACACTGAAGCTTTCTTT. Its protein is CASLRLPNTEAFF. The V gene is TRBV5-4, the J gene TRBJ1-1; D call uncertain. V lost 7 bases and J 1 base, leaving 11 bases between the germline ends. This CDR3 has 13 residues. Per germline, CDR1 SGHNT and CDR2 YYREEE (reference sequence). The full variable domain, completed using reference TRBV5-4 and TRBJ1-1, is ETGVTQSPTHLIKTRGQQVTLRCSSQSGHNTVSWYQQALGQGPQFIFQYYREEENGRGNFPPRFSGLQFPNYSSELNVNALELDDSALYLCASLRLPNTEAFFGQGTRLTVV.

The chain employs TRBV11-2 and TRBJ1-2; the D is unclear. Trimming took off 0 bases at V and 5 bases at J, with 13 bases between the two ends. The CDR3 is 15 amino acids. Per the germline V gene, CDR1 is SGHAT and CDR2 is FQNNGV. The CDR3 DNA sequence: TGTGCCAGCAGCTTAGATCCACAGCCAACTTATGGCTACACCTTC. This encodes CASSLDPQPTYGYTF.

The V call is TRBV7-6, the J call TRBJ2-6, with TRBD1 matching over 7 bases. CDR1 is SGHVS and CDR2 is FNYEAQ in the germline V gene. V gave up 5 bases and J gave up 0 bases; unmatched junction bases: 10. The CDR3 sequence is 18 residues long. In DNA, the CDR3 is TGTGCCAGCAGCCCAGAGACAGGGAAGAGCTCTGGGGCCAACGTCCTGACTTTC. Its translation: CASSPETGKSSGANVLTF.

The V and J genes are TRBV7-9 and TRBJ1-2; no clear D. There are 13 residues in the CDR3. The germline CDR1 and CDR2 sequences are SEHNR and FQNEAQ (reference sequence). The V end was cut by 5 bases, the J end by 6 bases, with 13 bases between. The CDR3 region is CASSIGSRDGYTF. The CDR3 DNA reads TGTGCCAGCAGCATAGGGTCCCGCGATGGCTACACCTTC. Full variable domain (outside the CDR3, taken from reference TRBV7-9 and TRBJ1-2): DTGVSQNPRHKITKRGQNVTFRCDPISEHNRLYWYRQTLGQGPEFLTYFQNEAQLEKSRLLSDRFSAERPKGSFSTLEIQRTEQGDSAMYLCASSIGSRDGYTFGSGTRLTVV.

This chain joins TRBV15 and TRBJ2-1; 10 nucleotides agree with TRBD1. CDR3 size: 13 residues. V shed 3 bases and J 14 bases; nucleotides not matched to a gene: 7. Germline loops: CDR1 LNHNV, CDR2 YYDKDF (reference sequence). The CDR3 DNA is TGTGCCACCAGCAGGAACCCGGGACAGGGGAAGTTCTTC. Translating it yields CATSRNPGQGKFF.

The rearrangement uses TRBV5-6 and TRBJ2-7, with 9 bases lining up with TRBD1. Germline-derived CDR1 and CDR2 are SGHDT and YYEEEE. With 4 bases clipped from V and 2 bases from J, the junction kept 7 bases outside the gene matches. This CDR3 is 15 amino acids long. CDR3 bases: TGTGCCAGCAGCCTGGGACAGGGAATACCCTACGAGCAGTACGTC. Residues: CASSLGQGIPYEQYV.

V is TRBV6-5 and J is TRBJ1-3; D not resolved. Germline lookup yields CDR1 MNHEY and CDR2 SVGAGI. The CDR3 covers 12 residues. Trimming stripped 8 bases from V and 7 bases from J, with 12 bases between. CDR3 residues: CASWRVYNTIYF. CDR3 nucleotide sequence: TGTGCCAGCTGGAGAGTGTACAACACCATATATTTT.

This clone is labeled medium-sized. CDR3 in amino acids: CASSDSVSPGELFF. DNA of the CDR3: TGTGCCAGCAGTGACTCGGTCAGTCCCGGGGAGCTGTTTTTT. This chain joins TRBV6-4 and TRBJ2-2; D is ambiguous. CDR3 size: 14 residues. Deletions cut 0 bases from V and 6 bases from J, with 8 bases between. Per germline, CDR1 MRHNA and CDR2 SNTAGT.

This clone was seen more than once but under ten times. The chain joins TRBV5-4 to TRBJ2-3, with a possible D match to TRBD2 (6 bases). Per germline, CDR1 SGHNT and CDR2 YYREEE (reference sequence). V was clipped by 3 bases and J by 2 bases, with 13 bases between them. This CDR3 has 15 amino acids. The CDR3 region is CASSSDRDFTDTQYF. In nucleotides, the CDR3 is TGTGCCAGCAGCTCAGACCGGGACTTCACAGATACGCAGTATTTT.

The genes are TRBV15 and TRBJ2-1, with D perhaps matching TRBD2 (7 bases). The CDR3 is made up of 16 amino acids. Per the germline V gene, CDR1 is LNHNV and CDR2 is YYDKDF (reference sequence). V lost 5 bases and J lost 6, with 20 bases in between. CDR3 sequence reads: CATSPIRAGAPNEQFF. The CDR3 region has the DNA TGTGCCACCAGCCCGATTCGGGCGGGGGCCCCCAATGAGCAGTTCTTC.

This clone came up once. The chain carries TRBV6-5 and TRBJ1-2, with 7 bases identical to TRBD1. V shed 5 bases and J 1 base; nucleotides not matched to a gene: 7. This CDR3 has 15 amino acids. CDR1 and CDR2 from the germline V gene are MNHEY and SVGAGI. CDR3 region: CASSPRTGNNYGYTF. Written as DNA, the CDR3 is TGTGCCAGCAGTCCTAGGACAGGCAATAACTATGGCTACACCTTC.

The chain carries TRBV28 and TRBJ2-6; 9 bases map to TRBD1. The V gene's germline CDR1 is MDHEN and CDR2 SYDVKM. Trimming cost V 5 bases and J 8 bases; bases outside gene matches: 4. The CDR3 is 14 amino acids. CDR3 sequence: CASSPGTGTNVLTF. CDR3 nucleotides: TGTGCCAGCAGTCCTGGGACAGGGACCAACGTCCTGACTTTC.

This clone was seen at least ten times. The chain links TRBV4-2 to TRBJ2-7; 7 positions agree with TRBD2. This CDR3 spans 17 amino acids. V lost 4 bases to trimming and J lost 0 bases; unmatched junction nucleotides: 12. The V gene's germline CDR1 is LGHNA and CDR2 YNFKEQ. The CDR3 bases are TGTGCCAGCAGCCCCATGTCGGCGGGGGTGAGCTCCTACGAGCAGTACTTC. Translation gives CASSPMSAGVSSYEQYF.

This CDR3 reads CSVYRVGSSYNEQFF. The CDR3 DNA sequence: TGCAGCGTTTACAGGGTCGGAAGCTCCTACAATGAGCAGTTCTTC. The J gene is TRBJ2-1, the V gene TRBV29-1; possible D gene TRBD1, 6 bases. The CDR3 is 15 amino acids. With 5 bases removed from V and 0 bases from J, the gap between germline ends came to 14 bases. CDR1 is SQVTM and CDR2 is ANQGSEA in the germline V gene.

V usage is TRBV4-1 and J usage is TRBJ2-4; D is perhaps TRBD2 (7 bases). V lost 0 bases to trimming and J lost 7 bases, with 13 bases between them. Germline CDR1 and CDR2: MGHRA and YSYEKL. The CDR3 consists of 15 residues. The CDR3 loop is CASSQEGGGRNIQYF. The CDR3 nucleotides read TGCGCCAGCAGCCAAGAGGGCGGGGGCCGGAACATTCAGTACTTC.

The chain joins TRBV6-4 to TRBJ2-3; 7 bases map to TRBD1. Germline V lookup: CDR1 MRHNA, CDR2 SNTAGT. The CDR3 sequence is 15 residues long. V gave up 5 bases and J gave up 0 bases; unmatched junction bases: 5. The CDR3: CASSFRQGSTDTQYF. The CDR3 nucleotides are TGTGCCAGCAGTTTCCGACAGGGCAGCACAGATACGCAGTATTTT.

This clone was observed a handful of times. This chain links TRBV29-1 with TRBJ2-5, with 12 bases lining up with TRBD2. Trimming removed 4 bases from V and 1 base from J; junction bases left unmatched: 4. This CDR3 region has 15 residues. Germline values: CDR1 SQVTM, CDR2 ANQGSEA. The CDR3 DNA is TGCAGCGTTGTAAGACTAGCGGGGGCCCAAGAGACCCAGTACTTC. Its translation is CSVVRLAGAQETQYF.

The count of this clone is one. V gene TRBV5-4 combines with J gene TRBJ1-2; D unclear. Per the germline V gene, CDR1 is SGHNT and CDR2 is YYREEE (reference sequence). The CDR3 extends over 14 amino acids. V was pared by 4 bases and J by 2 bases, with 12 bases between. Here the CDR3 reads CASSTIAGNYGYTF. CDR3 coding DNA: TGTGCCAGCAGCACCATAGCTGGGAACTATGGCTACACCTTC.

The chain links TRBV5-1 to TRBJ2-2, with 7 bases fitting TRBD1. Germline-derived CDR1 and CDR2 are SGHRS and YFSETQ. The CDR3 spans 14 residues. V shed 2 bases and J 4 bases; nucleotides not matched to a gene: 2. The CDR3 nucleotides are TGCGCCAGCAGCTTTGACAGGGCCACCGGGGAGCTGTTTTTT. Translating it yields CASSFDRATGELFF.

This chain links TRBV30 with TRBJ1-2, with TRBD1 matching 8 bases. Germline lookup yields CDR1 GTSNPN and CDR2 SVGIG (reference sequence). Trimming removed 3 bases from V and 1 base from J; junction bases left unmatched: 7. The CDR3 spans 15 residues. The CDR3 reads CAWRRPGQVNYGYTF. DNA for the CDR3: TGTGCCTGGAGACGACCGGGACAGGTTAACTATGGCTACACCTTC.

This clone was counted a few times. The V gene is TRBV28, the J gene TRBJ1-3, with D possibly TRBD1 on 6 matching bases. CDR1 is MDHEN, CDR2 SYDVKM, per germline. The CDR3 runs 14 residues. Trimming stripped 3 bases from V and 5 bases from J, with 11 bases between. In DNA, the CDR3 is TGTGCCAGCAGTTTTGACAGGCAAAGAAACACCATATATTTT. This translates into CASSFDRQRNTIYF.

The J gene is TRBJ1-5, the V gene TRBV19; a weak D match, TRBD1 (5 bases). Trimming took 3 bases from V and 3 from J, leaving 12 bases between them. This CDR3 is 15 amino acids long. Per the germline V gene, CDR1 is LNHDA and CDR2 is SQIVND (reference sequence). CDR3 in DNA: TGTGCCAGTAGTATTGGGGGGAGGTACAATCAGCCCCAGCATTTT. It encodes CASSIGGRYNQPQHF.

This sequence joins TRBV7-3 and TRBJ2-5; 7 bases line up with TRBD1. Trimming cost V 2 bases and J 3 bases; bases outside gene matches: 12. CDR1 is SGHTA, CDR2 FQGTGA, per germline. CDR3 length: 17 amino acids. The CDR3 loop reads CASSLGVGTAAEETQYF. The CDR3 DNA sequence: TGTGCCAGCAGCTTAGGTGTCGGGACAGCCGCCGAAGAGACCCAGTACTTC.

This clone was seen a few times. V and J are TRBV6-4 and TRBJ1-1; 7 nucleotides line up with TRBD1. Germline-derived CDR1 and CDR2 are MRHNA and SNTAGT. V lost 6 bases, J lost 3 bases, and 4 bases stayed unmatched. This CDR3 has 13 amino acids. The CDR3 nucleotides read TGTGCCAGCAGAAACAGGGGAGACACTGAAGCTTTCTTT. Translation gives CASRNRGDTEAFF.